The clone carrying this TCR beta chain is labeled medium-sized. Its antigen is undetermined. Germline assignment: CDR1 SGHVS and CDR2 FQNEAQ. V was clipped by 5 bases and J by 2 bases; unmatched bases: 6. CDR3 length: 15 residues. The sample belongs to a study of spatial heterogeneity in lung cancer. Study-wide results and limits: Alpha chain coverage of tumor T cells was estimated at about 7%, and beta chain coverage at around 13%. Mutation tallies in tumors tracked expanded intratumoral alpha and beta TCR counts.

TCRdb recomputed calls from the 5' RACE reads with MiXCR, one row per CDR3 protein. The sample gives a few thousand distinct CDR3 sequences, about an eighth of which show up once; around 9.1% is in the top ten. Time point: sample taken at primary tumor resection. The donor population consisted of some 72 patients with untreated, early-stage non-small cell lung cancer. This receptor was obtained from a female donor with early-stage non-small cell lung cancer. The sample in question was lung tumor tissue, obtained at surgery. The rearrangement joins TRBV7-8 to TRBJ2-1; 7 bases align to TRBD2. The CDR3 DNA follows: TGTGCCAGCAGCCCCCCAGCGGGAACCTACAATGAGCAGTTCTTC. This codes for CASSPPAGTYNEQFF.